A single sample gave rise to the 7 T cell receptor beta chains below, sequenced in a study of cytomegalovirus exposure and HLA in healthy donors. Both 60 Vbeta primers and 13 Jbeta primers went into the PCR. TCRdb's copy holds only in-frame clones and misses some; the assay was immunoSEQ multiplex PCR. The sample records some 170,000 clones, around 80% being singletons. The specimen sequenced was PBMCs. These TCRs come from a man aged 35 to 55 in good health and CMV-seronegative.

V and J are TRBV5-4 and TRBJ1-5; 7 nucleotides match TRBD1. J lost 13 bases, V lost 4 bases, and 8 bases had no gene match. Per the germline V gene, CDR1 is SGHNT and CDR2 is YYREEE (reference sequence). The CDR3 loop spans 12 amino acids. The CDR3: CASSIDRDRQHF. CDR3 DNA sequence: TGTGCCAGCAGCATAGACCGGGACAGACAGCATTTT.

The gene calls are TRBV7-9 and TRBJ1-5, with D unclear. Trimming cost V 5 bases and J 0 bases, with 11 bases left between them. The germline gives CDR1 SEHNR, CDR2 FQNEAQ (reference sequence). The CDR3 length is 15 residues. In nucleotides, the CDR3 is TGTGCCAGCAGCCCAACTCAGGATAGCAATCAGCCCCAGCATTTT. This gives the protein CASSPTQDSNQPQHF.

The rearrangement joins TRBV18 to TRBJ2-7, with 11 bases fitting TRBD2. V dropped 3 bases and J dropped 4; count of bases not matched to a gene: 5. Germline values: CDR1 KGHSH, CDR2 LQKENI. The CDR3 sequence is 15 residues long. The CDR3 nucleotides read TGTGCCAGCTCACCGCGGGCTAGCGGGAGGTACGAGCAGTACTTC. This codes for CASSPRASGRYEQYF.

The chain has TRBV6-5 and TRBJ2-1; D is perhaps TRBD1 (5 bases). V was clipped by 5 bases and J by 10 bases, with 9 bases between them. Germline V lookup: CDR1 MNHEY, CDR2 SVGAGI. The CDR3 length is 11 residues. This CDR3 is CASSQGFEQFF. The CDR3 DNA sequence: TGTGCCAGCAGTCAGGGATTCGAGCAGTTCTTC.

The V call is TRBV6-1, the J call TRBJ2-2, with TRBD1 matching 10 bases. Germline loops: CDR1 MNHNS, CDR2 SASEGT. The V gene end was trimmed by 7 bases and the J gene end by 3 bases; junction bases not matched to a gene: 5. The CDR3 sequence is 15 residues long. DNA for the CDR3: TGTGCCAGCAAGACAGGGACAGGGGACACCGGGGAGCTGTTTTTT. Protein product: CASKTGTGDTGELFF.

The V and J genes are TRBV27 and TRBJ2-7; 8 bases map to TRBD1. V lost 5 bases, J lost 3 bases, and 6 bases stayed unmatched. CDR3 length equals 14 residues. Germline V gene lookup returns CDR1 MNHEY and CDR2 SMNVEV (reference sequence). In nucleotides, the CDR3 is TGTGCCAGCAGTATAAGACAGGGGAGCTACGAGCAGTACTTC. Its protein product is CASSIRQGSYEQYF.

This clone was recorded a few times. The chain has TRBV5-4 and TRBJ1-1; 8 bases fit TRBD1. V lost 4 bases to trimming and J lost 5 bases; unmatched junction nucleotides: 7. Germline CDR1 is SGHNT and CDR2 is YYREEE (reference sequence). The CDR3 runs 14 residues. DNA of the CDR3: TGTGCCAGCAGCGCTACAGGGGGGAGTACTGAAGCTTTCTTT. It codes for CASSATGGSTEAFF.